These 14 T cell receptor beta chains share one sample of origin, sequenced in a study of T cells in Graves' hyperthyroidism and ophthalmopathy. RNA transcripts served as the template for amplifying TCR beta CDR3 regions. A first-round RT-PCR of the TCR CDR3 used the HTBI primer set. Using its own MiXCR run on the multiplex PCR reads, TCRdb lists one record per CDR3 protein. The data contain 750,000 to 900,000 distinct CDR3 sequences, roughly 37% of them seen just once; the ten biggest clones take up about 9%. Sequencing was done on a sample of blood. The receptors derive from a man between 18 and 29 years old with Graves' hyperthyroidism.

The chain joins TRBV7-2 to TRBJ1-3, with D possibly TRBD1 on 6 matching bases. The germline gives CDR1 SGHTA, CDR2 FQGNSA. V was clipped by 6 bases and J by 8 bases, with 23 bases between them. The CDR3 has 16 amino acids. The CDR3 protein is CASSLLRQVKGDTIYF. Written as DNA, the CDR3 is TGTGCCAGCAGTCTCTTACGACAGGTCAAGGGGGACACCATATATTTT.

As to this clonotype: Possible read error: a much larger clone is one base away. The chain uses TRBV7-9 and TRBJ2-6; no definite D call. This CDR3 contains 16 residues. Germline lookup yields CDR1 SEHNR and CDR2 FQNEAQ (reference sequence). V lost 3 bases to trimming and J lost 0 bases, with 9 bases between them. CDR3 loop: CASSFDNYSGANVLTF. Written as DNA, the CDR3 is TGTGCCAGCAGCTTCGACAACTACTCTGGGGCCAACGTCCTGACTTTC.

This clonotype was counted between two and nine times. The chain combines TRBV5-1 with TRBJ2-7; D is perhaps TRBD2 (6 bases). The V gene's germline CDR1 is SGHRS and CDR2 YFSETQ. This CDR3 is 14 amino acids long. Trimming left V 4 bases short and J 8 bases short, with 19 bases between. CDR3 in DNA: TGCGCCAGCAGCACTGGGACGGACCGGGGGAAGCAGTACTTC. Translated: CASSTGTDRGKQYF.

This chain connects TRBV5-1 to TRBJ2-7, with no clear D. The V end was cut by 1 base, the J end by 3 bases, with 8 bases between. CDR1 and CDR2 from the germline V gene are SGHRS and YFSETQ. This CDR3 has 13 residues. The CDR3 here is CASSLSGLYEQYF. The CDR3 region has the DNA TGCGCCAGCAGCTTGTCGGGTCTCTACGAGCAGTACTTC.

The chain couples TRBV20-1 to TRBJ2-5, with 9 bases that match TRBD1. The CDR3 runs to 16 residues. The junction had 16 bases not matched to a gene; V was cut back by 4 bases and J by 7 bases. Germline V gene sequence: CDR1 DFQATT, CDR2 SNEGSKA (reference sequence). In DNA, the CDR3 is TGCAGTGCTATTGACAGGGGGTCATACGGAATTTGGACCCAGTACTTC. Its protein is CSAIDRGSYGIWTQYF.

Ten or more counts support this clonotype. This chain connects TRBV12-3 or TRBV12-4 to TRBJ1-5; tentative D call: TRBD1 (6 bases). This CDR3 comprises 13 residues. V was clipped by 10 bases and J by 6 bases, with 16 bases between them. The CDR3 DNA is TGTGCCACCCAAGGGGGGCCTCGTCAGCCCCAGCATTTT. This encodes CATQGGPRQPQHF.

This clonotype was observed a handful of times. V is TRBV4-3 and J is TRBJ1-1; D is unresolved. The CDR3 contains 17 residues. Trimming took off 0 bases at V and 4 bases at J, with 18 bases between the two ends. Germline-derived CDR1 and CDR2 are LGHNA and YSLEER. The CDR3 DNA is TGCGCCAGCAGCCAAGAAGATACTGCGACCCCAGGCACTGAAGCTTTCTTT. As protein: CASSQEDTATPGTEAFF.

This clonotype came up many times. The rearrangement joins TRBV10-1 to TRBJ1-1; D unresolved. The germline V gene encodes CDR1 WNHNN and CDR2 SYGVQD (reference sequence). V was pared by 2 bases and J by 3 bases, with 7 bases between. The CDR3 spans 13 residues. CDR3 region: CASSERTHTEAFF. DNA of the CDR3: TGCGCCAGCAGTGAGCGAACACACACTGAAGCTTTCTTT.

On this clonotype: A junction boundary mismatches the germline segment, possibly from a read error. V gene TRBV20-1 combines with J gene TRBJ1-4, with 10 bases aligning to TRBD1. The CDR3 is made up of 14 amino acids. The germline CDR1 and CDR2 sequences are DFQATT and SNEGSKA (reference sequence). This CDR3 is CSCNGGDRGRSTYF. For the CDR3, the DNA is TGCAGCTGTAACGGGGGGGACAGGGGACGATCCACTTATTTT.

This chain uses TRBV11-3 with TRBJ2-5; TRBD2 aligns across 7 bases. The CDR3 is 11 residues long. The germline gives CDR1 SGHNT, CDR2 YENEEA. The CDR3 DNA reads as TGTGCGGGGGGGGACCAAGAGACCCAGTACTTC. It translates to CAGGDQETQYF.

The J gene is TRBJ2-7, the V gene TRBV12-3 or TRBV12-4; either TRBD1 or TRBD2 may supply D (5 bases each). CDR3 size: 14 residues. Trimming left V 3 bases short and J 6 bases short, with 15 bases between. CDR3 coding DNA: TGTGCCAGCAGTTTTTTCGGGGACGGAAGCGAGCAGTACTTC. Translating it yields CASSFFGDGSEQYF.

This clonotype appeared many times. The rearrangement joins TRBV7-2 to TRBJ1-5; D might be TRBD1 (5 bases). This CDR3 is built from 15 residues. Germline V gene data show CDR1 as SGHTA and CDR2 as FQGNSA. Trimming shortened V by 1 base and J by 0 bases, and 7 bases separated the two germline ends. CDR3 nucleotides: TGTGCCAGCAGCTTAGGACAGTATAGCAATCAGCCCCAGCATTTT. The encoded protein is CASSLGQYSNQPQHF.

This clonotype was seen ten or more times. The chain employs TRBV7-2 and TRBJ1-2; weak D call: TRBD1 (6 bases). Trimming removed 0 bases at V and 2 bases at J, with 10 bases between. The CDR3 has 15 amino acids. Per germline, CDR1 SGHTA and CDR2 FQGNSA. In DNA, the CDR3 is TGTGCCAGCAGCTTAGCCCGGACAGCGAACTATGGCTACACCTTC. The encoded protein is CASSLARTANYGYTF. Filled out from reference TRBV7-2 and TRBJ1-2, the complete variable domain reads GAGVSQSPSNKVTEKGKDVELRCDPISGHTALYWYRQSLGQGLEFLIYFQGNSAPDKSGLPSDRFSAERTGGSVSTLTIQRTQQEDSAVYLCASSLARTANYGYTFGSGTRLTVV.

The rearrangement joins TRBV6-5 to TRBJ1-1; D uncertain. The CDR3 covers 13 residues. V was pared by 6 bases and J by 3 bases, with 11 bases between. From germline, CDR1 is MNHEY and CDR2 SVGAGI. The CDR3, as DNA: TGTGCCAGCAGAGACACTGTAGACACTGAAGCTTTCTTT. Translating gives CASRDTVDTEAFF.